This record looks at one TCR beta chain sequence and its context. The antigen remains unidentified. The sample contains more than one DNA sequence encoding this CDR3. The repertoire was sequenced with immunoSEQ multiplex PCR; TCRdb's copy has only in-frame clones and lacks some. The profile covers about 680,000 clones, with roughly 70% appearing a single time and 1.8% taken by the ten largest. This record comes from a study of shared clonotypes between healthy human individuals. Study-wide points: The generation probabilities recorded for non-shared clonotypes fell below those of clonotypes shared by all four donors.

V shed 0 bases, J shed 0 bases, and the junction held 2 bases outside the gene matches. Germline-derived CDR1 and CDR2 are SGDLS and YYNGEE. This CDR3 has 16 residues. In the CD4+ fraction, cells were divided into CD45RA+ naive and CD45RA-negative memory subsets. Sequencing input: memory CD4+ T cells sorted from blood. The subset here: CD45RA-negative fraction. The rearrangement uses TRBV9 and TRBJ2-3; 9 bases are shared with TRBD2. This clonotype was sampled from a woman in her 30s in good health. CDR3 sequence reads: CASSVGLAASTDTQYF. The DNA of the CDR3 is TGTGCCAGCAGCGTAGGACTAGCGGCCAGCACAGATACGCAGTATTTT.